This T cell receptor (beta chain) is from a study of shared clonotypes between healthy human individuals. About the research overall: The people who gave samples were a couple of women and a few men aged 18 to 49. Findings and limits, study-wide: It was the non-shared clonotypes that had lower generation probabilities than clonotypes shared by all four donors. In several donors, around 4.8% of naive CD4 clonotypes appeared in common. Memory subsets generally showed smaller estimated richness than naive subsets did.

Data came from immunoSEQ multiplex PCR; TCRdb stores just in-frame clones and leaves some out. The sample has 2.3 million or so clones, approximately 93% seen once. Concerning this clone: As yet, its antigen is unknown.

Sequenced input: naive CD4+ T cells from PBMCs. The subset denotes: CD45RA+ positively selected. The TCR comes from a man aged 18 to 29 in good health. Some clones in this sample may be carry-over from other donors' samples.

The CDR3 region has the DNA TGTGCCAGCAACTTCGAGCACCTGAACACCGGGGAGCTGTTTTTT. This sequence encodes CASNFEHLNTGELFF. The chain employs TRBV6-1 and TRBJ2-2, with unresolved D. The CDR3 extends over 15 amino acids. The germline V gene has CDR1 MNHNS and CDR2 SASEGT. V was trimmed by 7 bases and J by 1 base, leaving 13 bases between them.